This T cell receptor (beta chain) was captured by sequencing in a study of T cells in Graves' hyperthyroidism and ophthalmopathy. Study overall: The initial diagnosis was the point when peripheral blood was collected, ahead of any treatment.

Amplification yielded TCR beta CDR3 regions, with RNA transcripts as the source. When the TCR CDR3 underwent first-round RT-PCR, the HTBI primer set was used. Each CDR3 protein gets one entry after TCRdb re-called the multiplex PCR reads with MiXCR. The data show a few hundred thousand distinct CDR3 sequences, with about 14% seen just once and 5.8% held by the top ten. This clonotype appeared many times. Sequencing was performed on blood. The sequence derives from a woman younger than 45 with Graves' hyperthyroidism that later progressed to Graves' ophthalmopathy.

In DNA, the CDR3 is TGTGCCAGCAGCTTAACAAGGGACGGTTACTCTGGAAACACCATATATTTT. Translation: CASSLTRDGYSGNTIYF. The gene calls are TRBV7-3 and TRBJ1-3, with D perhaps matching TRBD1 (5 bases). Germline values: CDR1 SGHTA, CDR2 FQGTGA. The V gene lost 0 bases and the J gene lost 0 bases, with 12 bases spanning the gap. The length of the CDR3 is 17 residues.